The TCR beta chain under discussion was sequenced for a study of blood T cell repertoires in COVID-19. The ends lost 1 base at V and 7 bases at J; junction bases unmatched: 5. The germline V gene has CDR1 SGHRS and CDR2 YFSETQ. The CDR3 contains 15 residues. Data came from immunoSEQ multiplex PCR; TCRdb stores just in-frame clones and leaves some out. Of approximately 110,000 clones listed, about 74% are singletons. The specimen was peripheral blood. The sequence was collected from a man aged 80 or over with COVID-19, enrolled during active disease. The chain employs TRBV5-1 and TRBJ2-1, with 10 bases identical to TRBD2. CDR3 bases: TGCGCCAGCAGCTTGTCTAGCGGGAGCCTAAATGAGCAGTTCTTC. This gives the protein CASSLSSGSLNEQFF.